The T cell receptor (beta chain) described here comes from a study of blood T cell repertoires in COVID-19. Study-level information: Researchers got acute and convalescent COVID-19 samples from the United States, Italy and Spain. T cells, B-cell-depleted T cells, or PBMCs supplied cDNA or gDNA.

In the original analysis: Amplified reference gene primers provided the basis for estimating nucleated cell counts. Measured with immunoSEQ multiplex PCR; TCRdb has only the in-frame clones, and not every one. Clone size and the V and J calls come from that table; the DNA yielded D and trimming. The table lists roughly 200,000 clones, over 70% of them singletons. The CDR3 is made up of 16 amino acids. In germline, CDR1 is LGHNA, CDR2 YNFKEQ. After removal of 4 bases from V and 5 bases from J, the junction contained 8 bases not matched to a gene. This clone was detected once. This TCR was sampled from a man between 40 and 49 years old with active or convalescent COVID-19. The chain carries TRBV4-2 and TRBJ2-2; 9 bases map to TRBD2. Sequenced sample: peripheral blood. CDR3 sequence (DNA): TGTGCCAGCAGCCCAACCGGGACTAGCCAAACCGGGGAGCTGTTTTTT. Translated, it gives CASSPTGTSQTGELFF.